A selection of T cell receptor beta chains follows, all from one sample in a study of blood T cell repertoires in COVID-19. Produced via immunoSEQ multiplex PCR; TCRdb's table is partial and in-frame only. The table lists 210,000 or so clones, more than 75% of them singletons. The material sequenced was peripheral blood. The receptor set was obtained from a man aged 50 or older with acute or convalescent COVID-19. Each CDR3 is given without its conserved first and last residue.

>TRBV10-3|TRBJ2-2
AISRPGKDGELF
>TRBV29-1|TRBJ1-2
SVFSRQEANYGYT
>TRBV18|TRBJ1-1
ASSPTEETSGNTEAF
>TRBV19|TRBJ2-3
ASTPWGQGTSTDTQY
>TRBV7-9|TRBJ2-7
ASSLSGGVSYEQY
>TRBV7-9|TRBJ1-1
ASSFQVMNTEAF
>TRBV5-5|TRBJ2-1
ASSLATSGVYNEQF
>TRBV6-5|TRBJ1-2
ASSYPGQYGYT
>TRBV27|TRBJ1-1
ASSLQGLMNTEAF
>TRBV27|TRBJ2-5
ASMAGVQETQY
>TRBV6-6|TRBJ2-7
ASSSTGDEQY
>TRBV5-1|TRBJ1-2
ASSSGQGIYGYT
>TRBV3-1/TRBV3-2|TRBJ2-7
ASSRLGPTMYEQY
>TRBV6-2/TRBV6-3|TRBJ2-7
ASSYPRVTLYEQY
>TRBV7-2|TRBJ2-2
ASSLVQPGQGTNTGELF
>TRBV6-5|TRBJ1-5
ASRPGTGGRPQH
>TRBV2|TRBJ2-2
ASSGPDRENTGELF
>TRBV19|TRBJ1-2
ASRGGANYGYT
>TRBV6-5|TRBJ2-1
ATQRGGPGPWQF
>TRBV24-1|TRBJ1-5
ATSDRGSNQPQH
>TRBV18|TRBJ1-1
ASSGTGRSSGTEAF
>TRBV7-6|TRBJ1-1
ASSLNAGTVNTEAF
>TRBV4-1|TRBJ1-5
ASSPGLSSNQPQH
>TRBV30|TRBJ2-4
AWADKTGGGKNIQY
>TRBV19|TRBJ1-1
ASMGGTGGAF